Below are 28 T cell receptor beta chains sequenced from a single sample in a study of molecular identifiers for immune sequencing clone quantification. TCRdb passed the PCR reads through MiXCR, listing each CDR3 protein once. There are about 640,000 distinct CDR3 sequences in the sample; less than 20% occur only once, and around 0.9% lies in the top ten. The specimen was naive CD8+ T cells from blood, with Jurkat cell RNA spiked in. Documented subset: FACS-sorted CD8+CD4-CCR7+CD45RA+ naive T cells. The receptors were sampled from a human donor in good health. Some libraries in this study had Jurkat cell RNA spiked in.

This clonotype was seen at least ten times. This chain uses TRBV4-3 with TRBJ2-3; D uncertain. The CDR3 length is 15 residues. Germline V gene sequence: CDR1 LGHNA, CDR2 YSLEER. V was cut by 4 bases and J by 0 bases, with 11 bases left in between. The CDR3 loop reads CASSLSISSTDTQYF. The CDR3 bases are TGCGCCAGCAGCCTCTCTATCTCTAGCACAGATACGCAGTATTTT.

The V call is TRBV4-1, the J call TRBJ1-2; maybe TRBD1 (5 bases). CDR1 and CDR2 (germline): MGHRA, YSYEKL. CDR3 length equals 16 residues. Trimming removed 1 base at V and 4 bases at J, with 16 bases between. The CDR3: CASSQVGEGMGYGYTF. The DNA of the CDR3 is TGCGCCAGCAGCCAAGTCGGGGAGGGGATGGGCTATGGCTACACCTTC.

This clonotype has only one observation. V and J are TRBV7-9 and TRBJ1-5; D perhaps matches TRBD1 (6 bases). The V gene's germline CDR1 is SEHNR and CDR2 FQNEAQ (reference sequence). This CDR3 is 15 amino acids long. Between the trimmed V and J ends, which lost 8 bases and 6 bases, there was a span of 20 bases. The CDR3 DNA reads as TGTGCCAGCGCAGGGGAGTGGGGTGACCTTCAGCCCCAGCATTTT. Protein: CASAGEWGDLQPQHF.

This clonotype occurred many times. The CDR3 loop reads CASSLVVAGNKYEQYF. The CDR3 nucleotides are TGTGCCAGCAGCTTAGTTGTCGCGGGGAACAAGTACGAGCAGTACTTC. V usage is TRBV7-9 and J usage is TRBJ2-7; a weak D match, TRBD2 (6 bases). This CDR3 is built from 16 residues. V gave up 1 base and J gave up 4 bases, with 17 bases separating them. The germline gives CDR1 SEHNR, CDR2 FQNEAQ (reference sequence).

This clonotype has a count of ten or more. This chain connects TRBV2 to TRBJ2-3; 14 bases fit TRBD2. The CDR3 length is 16 residues. V dropped 8 bases and J dropped 4; count of bases not matched to a gene: 8. Looked up from germline, CDR1 is SNHLY and CDR2 is FYNNEI. CDR3 residues: CASLGTSGGSADTQYF. The CDR3 nucleotides are TGTGCCAGCTTAGGGACTAGCGGGGGCTCAGCAGATACGCAGTATTTT.

This rearrangement joins TRBV11-2 to TRBJ1-6; the D is unclear. Germline lookup yields CDR1 SGHAT and CDR2 FQNNGV. The CDR3 totals 13 residues. Trimming pared 3 bases from V and 10 bases from J, leaving 10 bases between. CDR3 residues: CASSFREGSPLHF. The CDR3 DNA sequence: TGTGCCAGCAGCTTCCGGGAGGGCTCACCCCTCCACTTT. The full variable domain, completed using reference TRBV11-2 and TRBJ1-6, is EAGVAQSPRYKIIEKRQSVAFWCNPISGHATLYWYQQILGQGPKLLIQFQNNGVVDDSQLPKDRFSAERLKGVDSTLKIQPAKLEDSAVYLCASSFREGSPLHFGNGTRLTVT.

V usage is TRBV20-1 and J usage is TRBJ1-1; 7 bases align to TRBD1. The germline CDR1 and CDR2 sequences are DFQATT and SNEGSKA (reference sequence). V lost 5 bases and J lost 6; bases outside the gene matches: 3. The CDR3 has 11 amino acids. This chain's CDR3 is CSARTGPEAFF. DNA for the CDR3: TGCAGTGCTCGGACAGGCCCTGAAGCTTTCTTT.

Regarding this clonotype: This may be a read error, as it is one base from a much larger clone. This sequence joins TRBV5-5 and TRBJ2-2, with 9 bases identical to TRBD1. V trimming: 4 bases; J trimming: 3 bases; junction bases outside the gene matches: 7. Per germline, CDR1 SGHKS and CDR2 YYEKEE (reference sequence). The CDR3 loop spans 16 amino acids. The CDR3 is CASSVPGTGYTGELFF. For the CDR3, the DNA is TGTGCCAGCAGCGTACCCGGGACAGGGTACACCGGGGAGCTGTTTTTT.

A word on this clonotype: Since no conserved phenylalanine or tryptophan closes the CDR3, a read error is the likely cause. Here the CDR3 DNA reads TGTGCCAGCAGTGAAGCAAAGGGTGGTCCTACCTACGAGCAGTACCTC. Protein sequence: CASSEAKGGPTYEQYL. This sequence joins TRBV6-1 and TRBJ2-7; D gene ambiguous. The germline gives CDR1 MNHNS, CDR2 SASEGT. The V gene lost 0 bases and the J gene lost 2 bases, with 14 bases spanning the gap. The CDR3 has 16 amino acids.

In its sample, this clonotype was seen many times. The V call is TRBV23-1, the J call TRBJ1-4; maybe TRBD1 (6 bases). TRBV23-1 counts as an open reading frame of uncertain function. V was cut by 0 bases and J by 6 bases, with 14 bases left in between. This CDR3 comprises 16 residues. CDR3 sequence reads: CASSQSQDSLHEKLFF. The CDR3 region has the DNA TGCGCCAGCAGTCAATCGCAGGACAGTCTTCATGAAAAACTGTTTTTT.

At least ten counts were recorded for this clonotype. CDR3 sequence (DNA): TGTGCCAGCAGCTGGGACTTAACAGATACGCAGTATTTT. This translates into CASSWDLTDTQYF. The J gene is TRBJ2-3, the V gene TRBV5-5, with D perhaps matching TRBD2 (6 bases). Germline CDR1 and CDR2: SGHKS and YYEKEE (reference sequence). V was trimmed by 3 bases and J by 3 bases, leaving 8 bases between them. The CDR3 contains 13 residues. The full variable domain, in which reference TRBV5-5 and TRBJ2-3 provide the parts outside the CDR3, is DAGVTQSPTHLIKTRGQQVTLRCSPISGHKSVSWYQQVLGQGPQFIFQYYEKEERGRGNFPDRFSARQFPNYSSELNVNALLLGDSALYLCASSWDLTDTQYFGPGTRLTVL.

Worth noting for this clonotype: Possible read error: a much larger clone is one base away. The CDR3 does not end in the conserved phenylalanine or tryptophan, so this is likely a read error. This sequence joins TRBV5-4 and TRBJ2-5; TRBD1 matches 7 bases. The CDR3 is 14 amino acids. With V trimmed by 4 bases and J by 5 bases, 8 bases remained unmatched. Germline V gene data show CDR1 as SGHNT and CDR2 as YYREEE (reference sequence). CDR3 sequence (DNA): TGTGCCAGCAGCGTCAGACAGGGTGAGGAGACCCAGTACTTA. Translated: CASSVRQGEETQYL.

The sample holds a few counts of this clonotype. The rearrangement uses TRBV16 and TRBJ2-1; 9 nucleotides match TRBD1. V was clipped by 3 bases and J by 4 bases; unmatched bases: 4. There are 15 residues in the CDR3. In germline, CDR1 is KGHSY, CDR2 FQNENV. The CDR3, as DNA: TGTGCCAGCAGCCATTCCGGGACAGGGTACAATGAGCAGTTCTTC. Translated, it gives CASSHSGTGYNEQFF.

This clonotype occurred many times. The V gene is TRBV5-1, the J gene TRBJ2-7, with 10 bases fitting TRBD1. Germline values: CDR1 SGHRS, CDR2 YFSETQ. The CDR3 runs to 17 residues. V lost 5 bases to trimming and J lost 5 bases; unmatched junction nucleotides: 16. This chain's CDR3 is CASRKTGGADDVHEQYF. The CDR3 DNA sequence: TGCGCCAGCAGGAAGACAGGGGGCGCCGATGATGTCCACGAGCAGTACTTC. Full variable domain (outside the CDR3, taken from reference TRBV5-1 and TRBJ2-7): KAGVTQTPRYLIKTRGQQVTLSCSPISGHRSVSWYQQTPGQGLQFLFEYFSETQRNKGNFPGRFSGRQFSNSRSEMNVSTLELGDSALYLCASRKTGGADDVHEQYFGPGTRLTVT.

This clonotype was recorded many times. This chain connects TRBV29-1 to TRBJ2-7; no clear D. Trimming shortened V by 6 bases and J by 9 bases, and 15 bases separated the two germline ends. Germline CDR1 SQVTM, CDR2 ANQGSEA. This CDR3 is 11 amino acids long. The CDR3 DNA is TGCAGCGTCCTACAGCGATCGGCGCAGTACTTC. Protein sequence: CSVLQRSAQYF.

The sample holds many counts of this clonotype. The chain employs TRBV2 and TRBJ2-7, with D unresolved. The germline V gene encodes CDR1 SNHLY and CDR2 FYNNEI. This CDR3 contains 10 residues. V dropped 6 bases and J dropped 1 base, with 1 base sitting between them. The CDR3 nucleotides read TGTGCCAGCAGGTCCTACGAGCAGTACTTC. As protein: CASRSYEQYF. Filled out from reference TRBV2 and TRBJ2-7, the complete variable domain reads EPEVTQTPSHQVTQMGQEVILRCVPISNHLYFYWYRQILGQKVEFLVSFYNNEISEKSEIFDDQFSVERPDGSNFTLKIRSTKLEDSAMYFCASRSYEQYFGPGTRLTVT.

As regards this clonotype: A read error is possible here, since a much larger clone lies one base away. This sequence joins TRBV5-1 and TRBJ2-6, with TRBD1 matching 8 bases. The CDR3 is made up of 18 amino acids. Germline-derived CDR1 and CDR2 are SGHRS and YFSETQ. The CDR3 DNA is TGCGCCAGCAGCACGCCCCAGCATCAGGGGGCTGGGGCCAACGTCCTGATTTTC. The encoded protein is CASSTPQHQGAGANVLIF.

Concerning this clonotype: A much larger clone lies one base from this, so it may be a read error. J is TRBJ2-7 and V is TRBV7-9; D gene ambiguous. The CDR3 runs to 14 residues. Germline V gene data show CDR1 as SEHNR and CDR2 as FQNEAQ (reference sequence). The CDR3 spells CANSPTSSSYEQYF. For the CDR3, the DNA is TGTGCCAACAGCCCCACAAGTAGCTCCTACGAGCAGTACTTC.

This clonotype was detected ten times or more. This chain connects TRBV20-1 to TRBJ1-1; 7 bases are a match to TRBD1. The V gene end was trimmed by 4 bases and the J gene end by 4 bases; junction bases not matched to a gene: 9. The CDR3 loop spans 14 amino acids. Germline V gene lookup returns CDR1 DFQATT and CDR2 SNEGSKA (reference sequence). CDR3 region: CSATTTGRVTEAFF. CDR3 nucleotide sequence: TGCAGTGCTACCACGACAGGGAGGGTCACTGAAGCTTTCTTT.

Comment on this clonotype: This may arise from a read error, as a much more abundant clone is one base away. Lacking the conserved final phenylalanine or tryptophan, this CDR3 likely reflects a read error. V usage is TRBV5-1 and J usage is TRBJ2-3; 12 bases agree with TRBD2. CDR1 and CDR2 (germline): SGHRS, YFSETQ. J gave up 4 bases and V 6 bases, and 15 bases lay outside the gene matches. This CDR3 spans 18 amino acids. The CDR3 is CASMGASGRADVSDTQYL. The CDR3 DNA follows: TGCGCCAGCATGGGTGCTAGCGGGAGGGCCGATGTGTCAGATACGCAGTATCTT.

This clonotype came up once. A much larger clone differs by one base, so this may be a read error. The V gene is TRBV12-3 or TRBV12-4, the J gene TRBJ2-3; 14 bases map to TRBD2. Trimming cost V 6 bases and J 8 bases; bases outside gene matches: 13. The CDR3 totals 17 residues. This chain's CDR3 is CASRNSGTSGGAATQYF. DNA for the CDR3: TGTGCCAGCAGAAACAGCGGGACTAGCGGGGGTGCGGCTACGCAGTATTTT.

This clonotype was seen ten or more times. The rearrangement uses TRBV5-1 and TRBJ1-3; 8 positions agree with TRBD1. The germline V gene has CDR1 SGHRS and CDR2 YFSETQ. After removal of 3 bases from V and 1 base from J, the junction contained 3 bases not matched to a gene. The CDR3 spans 15 residues. The CDR3 here is CASSSTGGSGNTIYF. CDR3 DNA: TGCGCCAGCAGCTCCACAGGGGGTTCTGGAAACACCATATATTTT.

This chain uses TRBV13 with TRBJ2-5, with 9 bases aligning to TRBD2. V lost 7 bases and J lost 5; bases outside the gene matches: 11. The CDR3 runs to 15 residues. The germline CDR1 and CDR2 sequences are PRHDT and FYEKMQ (reference sequence). CDR3 DNA sequence: TGTGCCAGCAACCTACTGGCGGGAGGGTGGGAGACCCAGTACTTC. Encoded protein: CASNLLAGGWETQYF.

This clonotype was seen at least ten times. V usage is TRBV10-3 and J usage is TRBJ2-7; D is unresolved. Germline V gene lookup returns CDR1 ENHRY and CDR2 SYGVKD. CDR3 length equals 14 residues. Trimming cost V 6 bases and J 0 bases, with 12 bases left between them. The CDR3 sequence is CAISGRSSSYEQYF. DNA for the CDR3: TGTGCCATCAGCGGACGGTCGAGCTCCTACGAGCAGTACTTC.

This clonotype was seen more than once but under ten times. The chain uses TRBV28 and TRBJ1-3; D gene ambiguous. The CDR3 consists of 15 residues. V lost 10 bases and J lost 0, with 16 bases in between. Looked up from germline, CDR1 is MDHEN and CDR2 is SYDVKM. CDR3 DNA: TGTGCCACGTGGGAATTGGGCAGCTCTGGAAACACCATATATTTT. Protein sequence: CATWELGSSGNTIYF.

Notes on this clonotype: At one end the junction does not follow the germline gene, possibly because of a read error. The rearrangement joins TRBV9 to TRBJ1-5, with D unresolved. Germline values: CDR1 SGDLS, CDR2 YYNGEE. The CDR3 runs to 14 residues. CDR3 loop: CAGSVDGGNQPQHF. The CDR3 DNA sequence: TGTGCCGGCAGCGTAGACGGAGGCAATCAGCCCCAGCATTTT.

As to this clonotype: Given a far larger clone just one base away, this is likely a sequencing read error. The V and J genes are TRBV10-2 and TRBJ1-1; D unclear. The CDR3 runs 10 residues. The germline CDR1 and CDR2 sequences are WSHSY and SAAADI. The CDR3 region has the DNA TGCGCCTGCAGTGTGAGTGAAGCTTTCTTT. Amino acid sequence: CACSVSEAFF.

Details on this clonotype: A much larger clonotype is one base distant, so this may be a read error. The chain uses TRBV6-5 and TRBJ1-1; 10 nucleotides align to TRBD1. In germline, CDR1 is MNHEY, CDR2 SVGAGI. The CDR3 totals 18 residues. The CDR3 loop is CASNYYTGTGDMNTEAFF. The CDR3 bases are TGTGCCAGCAATTACTACACCGGGACAGGGGACATGAACACTGAAGCTTTCTTT.